The rows below give T cell receptor beta chains drawn from one sample of a study of blood T cells in healthy people across ages. TCRdb analysed the 5' RACE reads with MiXCR anew, one entry per CDR3 protein. The profile shows over a million distinct CDR3 sequences, 59% of them singletons. Material: blood. These receptor sequences come from a man younger than 35 in good health. Both conserved end residues are part of each CDR3. Fields, in order: clone size, V gene, CDR3 length, J gene, D gene, CDR3 protein, CDR3 DNA. A D gene is named only where the DNA matches it firmly. A row's size may be missing; if present it is once, few, many or a size class.

clone_size: NA; v_call: TRBV7-9; cdr3_length: 13; j_call: TRBJ2-3; d_call: NA; cdr3_aa: CASRSIDTDTQYF; cdr3_nt: TGTGCCAGCAGGTCAATTGACACAGATACGCAGTATTTT
clone_size: few; v_call: TRBV7-9; cdr3_length: 18; j_call: TRBJ2-3; d_call: TRBD1; cdr3_aa: CASSSSGTGLWNTDTQYF; cdr3_nt: TGTGCCAGCAGCTCCTCCGGGACAGGTTTGTGGAACACAGATACGCAGTATTTT
clone_size: NA; v_call: TRBV12-3/TRBV12-4; cdr3_length: 13; j_call: TRBJ2-1; d_call: NA; cdr3_aa: CASSLRSPWEQFF; cdr3_nt: TGTGCCAGCAGTTTAAGGTCTCCCTGGGAGCAGTTCTTC
clone_size: few; v_call: TRBV4-1; cdr3_length: 14; j_call: TRBJ2-7; d_call: TRBD2; cdr3_aa: CASKRTSGSEEQYF; cdr3_nt: TGCGCCAGCAAAAGGACTAGCGGGAGTGAGGAGCAGTACTTC
clone_size: few; v_call: TRBV6-2/TRBV6-3; cdr3_length: 15; j_call: TRBJ2-5; d_call: NA; cdr3_aa: CASSHPGRALETQYF; cdr3_nt: TGTGCCAGCAGTCACCCGGGACGGGCCTTGGAGACCCAGTACTTC
clone_size: NA; v_call: TRBV6-5; cdr3_length: 14; j_call: TRBJ2-1; d_call: NA; cdr3_aa: CASSYSPPGNEQFF; cdr3_nt: TGTGCCAGCAGTTACTCTCCCCCGGGCAATGAGCAGTTCTTC
clone_size: few; v_call: TRBV4-3; cdr3_length: 15; j_call: TRBJ2-5; d_call: TRBD2; cdr3_aa: CASSLNLGGVETQYF; cdr3_nt: TGCGCCAGCAGCCTTAATCTCGGGGGGGTAGAGACCCAGTACTTC
clone_size: once; v_call: TRBV6-2/TRBV6-3; cdr3_length: 15; j_call: TRBJ2-7; d_call: NA; cdr3_aa: CASSVGHSSSYEQYF; cdr3_nt: TGTGCCAGCAGCGTTGGACATTCGAGCTCCTACGAGCAGTACTTC
clone_size: once; v_call: TRBV27; cdr3_length: 15; j_call: TRBJ1-1; d_call: NA; cdr3_aa: CASRKGTLLNTEAFF; cdr3_nt: TGTGCCAGCAGAAAGGGGACCCTCCTGAACACTGAAGCTTTCTTT
clone_size: NA; v_call: TRBV6-5; cdr3_length: 15; j_call: TRBJ1-1; d_call: NA; cdr3_aa: CASSPPGGRGTEAFF; cdr3_nt: TGTGCCAGCTCCCCGCCGGGGGGCAGGGGCACTGAAGCTTTCTTT
clone_size: few; v_call: TRBV6-5; cdr3_length: 14; j_call: TRBJ2-7; d_call: NA; cdr3_aa: CASSHLEGDYEQYF; cdr3_nt: TGTGCCAGCAGTCATCTAGAAGGGGATTACGAGCAGTACTTC
clone_size: NA; v_call: TRBV6-5; cdr3_length: 13; j_call: TRBJ1-2; d_call: NA; cdr3_aa: CASGRGRQGGYTF; cdr3_nt: TGTGCCAGCGGCAGGGGTAGGCAGGGTGGCTACACCTTC
clone_size: once; v_call: TRBV4-1; cdr3_length: 16; j_call: TRBJ1-4; d_call: NA; cdr3_aa: CASSQYRGQTGEKLFF; cdr3_nt: TGCGCCAGCAGCCAATACCGAGGGCAGACAGGAGAAAAACTGTTTTTT
clone_size: NA; v_call: TRBV20-1; cdr3_length: 16; j_call: TRBJ2-5; d_call: TRBD2; cdr3_aa: CSASFRTSGIQETRYF; cdr3_nt: TGCAGTGCTTCCTTTAGGACTAGCGGGATCCAAGAGACCCGGTACTTC
clone_size: NA; v_call: TRBV5-5; cdr3_length: 17; j_call: TRBJ2-3; d_call: TRBD2; cdr3_aa: CASRLALSGSKADTQYF; cdr3_nt: TGTGCCAGCAGACTGGCACTTAGCGGGAGTAAGGCAGATACGCAGTATTTT
clone_size: NA; v_call: TRBV10-3; cdr3_length: 16; j_call: TRBJ1-1; d_call: TRBD1; cdr3_aa: CAISEGRQGMNTEAFF; cdr3_nt: TGTGCCATCAGTGAGGGGCGACAGGGAATGAACACTGAAGCTTTCTTT
clone_size: once; v_call: TRBV5-1; cdr3_length: 15; j_call: TRBJ2-3; d_call: NA; cdr3_aa: CASSLEVRSRDTQYF; cdr3_nt: TGCGCCAGCAGCTTGGAAGTGAGGTCCCGTGATACGCAGTATTTT
clone_size: NA; v_call: TRBV29-1; cdr3_length: 16; j_call: TRBJ1-2; d_call: NA; cdr3_aa: CSVAGYGRGRSSGYTF; cdr3_nt: TGCAGCGTTGCGGGTTATGGCAGGGGTCGATCGTCTGGCTACACCTTC
clone_size: NA; v_call: TRBV4-1; cdr3_length: 14; j_call: TRBJ1-4; d_call: NA; cdr3_aa: CASSQPTANEKLFF; cdr3_nt: TGCGCCAGCAGCCAACCGACAGCTAATGAAAAACTGTTTTTT
clone_size: few; v_call: TRBV12-3/TRBV12-4; cdr3_length: 14; j_call: TRBJ2-7; d_call: NA; cdr3_aa: CASSLAGLRYEQYF; cdr3_nt: TGTGCCAGCAGTCTCGCGGGGTTGCGATACGAGCAGTACTTC
clone_size: NA; v_call: TRBV10-3; cdr3_length: 14; j_call: TRBJ1-2; d_call: NA; cdr3_aa: CAISDSPLGGGYTF; cdr3_nt: TGTGCCATCAGTGATAGTCCCCTGGGTGGCGGCTACACCTTC
clone_size: NA; v_call: TRBV12-3/TRBV12-4; cdr3_length: 13; j_call: TRBJ1-2; d_call: NA; cdr3_aa: CASNYPGRHGYTF; cdr3_nt: TGTGCCAGCAACTACCCAGGGCGTCACGGCTACACCTTC
clone_size: NA; v_call: TRBV27; cdr3_length: 13; j_call: TRBJ2-5; d_call: NA; cdr3_aa: CASSLGLLETQYF; cdr3_nt: TGTGCCAGCAGTTTAGGGCTCCTAGAGACCCAGTACTTC
clone_size: NA; v_call: TRBV9; cdr3_length: 14; j_call: TRBJ1-6; d_call: NA; cdr3_aa: CASSVDAYNSPLHF; cdr3_nt: TGTGCCAGCAGCGTCGACGCCTATAATTCACCCCTCCACTTT
clone_size: NA; v_call: TRBV18; cdr3_length: 15; j_call: TRBJ1-2; d_call: NA; cdr3_aa: CASSPLQGLGGGYTF; cdr3_nt: TGTGCCAGCTCACCCCTTCAGGGGCTAGGAGGTGGCTACACCTTC
clone_size: NA; v_call: TRBV5-1; cdr3_length: 16; j_call: TRBJ2-1; d_call: NA; cdr3_aa: CASSLAFGAGPSEQFF; cdr3_nt: TGCGCCAGCAGCTTGGCCTTCGGGGCCGGGCCCAGTGAGCAGTTCTTC
clone_size: few; v_call: TRBV29-1; cdr3_length: 12; j_call: TRBJ2-7; d_call: NA; cdr3_aa: CSVEVTSNEQYF; cdr3_nt: TGCAGCGTTGAAGTAACGAGCAACGAGCAGTACTTC
clone_size: few; v_call: TRBV6-6; cdr3_length: 17; j_call: TRBJ2-4; d_call: NA; cdr3_aa: CASTPGGFGSHKNIQYF; cdr3_nt: TGTGCCAGCACCCCTGGGGGTTTCGGGTCACACAAAAACATTCAGTACTTC
clone_size: NA; v_call: TRBV5-1; cdr3_length: 15; j_call: TRBJ1-2; d_call: TRBD1; cdr3_aa: CASSVQQGVDYGYTF; cdr3_nt: TGCGCCAGCAGCGTCCAACAGGGGGTCGACTATGGCTACACCTTC
clone_size: few; v_call: TRBV10-1; cdr3_length: 17; j_call: TRBJ1-5; d_call: NA; cdr3_aa: CASGGSPGPRTRDRQHF; cdr3_nt: TGCGCCAGCGGAGGGTCCCCTGGACCTAGGACTCGAGACAGGCAGCATTTT
clone_size: NA; v_call: TRBV12-3/TRBV12-4; cdr3_length: 16; j_call: TRBJ1-6; d_call: TRBD1; cdr3_aa: CASSPPGQGYNSPLHF; cdr3_nt: TGTGCCAGCAGTCCTCCGGGACAGGGGTATAATTCACCCCTCCACTTT
clone_size: NA; v_call: TRBV20-1; cdr3_length: 15; j_call: TRBJ2-1; d_call: NA; cdr3_aa: CSARPGAGDGNEQFF; cdr3_nt: TGCAGTGCCCGTCCGGGGGCGGGAGACGGGAATGAGCAGTTCTTC
clone_size: NA; v_call: TRBV12-3/TRBV12-4; cdr3_length: 15; j_call: TRBJ1-2; d_call: NA; cdr3_aa: CASSLHPKPNYGYTF; cdr3_nt: TGTGCCAGCAGTTTACATCCGAAACCTAACTATGGCTACACCTTC
clone_size: NA; v_call: TRBV3-1; cdr3_length: 13; j_call: TRBJ2-1; d_call: TRBD2; cdr3_aa: CASRHGEGRKQFF; cdr3_nt: TGTGCCAGCAGGCACGGGGAGGGCCGGAAGCAGTTCTTC
clone_size: NA; v_call: TRBV7-2; cdr3_length: 16; j_call: TRBJ2-4; d_call: NA; cdr3_aa: CASSPDVPLWILEQYF; cdr3_nt: TGTGCCAGCAGCCCCGACGTCCCCCTTTGGATTCTGGAGCAGTACTTC
clone_size: NA; v_call: TRBV5-1; cdr3_length: 14; j_call: TRBJ2-1; d_call: TRBD2; cdr3_aa: CASSLARPGGEQFF; cdr3_nt: TGCGCCAGCAGCTTGGCTCGCCCGGGGGGTGAGCAGTTCTTC
clone_size: NA; v_call: TRBV20-1; cdr3_length: 12; j_call: TRBJ1-2; d_call: TRBD1; cdr3_aa: CSARDRGWGYTF; cdr3_nt: TGCAGTGCTAGGGACAGGGGCTGGGGCTACACCTTC
clone_size: few; v_call: TRBV7-2; cdr3_length: 12; j_call: TRBJ2-1; d_call: NA; cdr3_aa: CASSSGPRGRFF; cdr3_nt: TGTGCCAGCAGCTCTGGACCCCGCGGCCGGTTCTTC
clone_size: NA; v_call: TRBV2; cdr3_length: 16; j_call: TRBJ2-1; d_call: TRBD2; cdr3_aa: CASSDRLAGPYNEQFF; cdr3_nt: TGTGCCAGCAGTGACCGACTAGCGGGTCCCTACAATGAGCAGTTCTTC
clone_size: NA; v_call: TRBV13; cdr3_length: 12; j_call: TRBJ2-7; d_call: NA; cdr3_aa: CASSLQAGEQYF; cdr3_nt: TGTGCCAGCAGCTTACAGGCTGGGGAGCAGTACTTC
clone_size: NA; v_call: TRBV5-1; cdr3_length: 14; j_call: TRBJ2-7; d_call: NA; cdr3_aa: CASSSGVGTYEQYF; cdr3_nt: TGCGCCAGCAGCTCAGGGGTAGGGACCTACGAGCAGTACTTC
clone_size: once; v_call: TRBV20-1; cdr3_length: 15; j_call: TRBJ1-2; d_call: TRBD1; cdr3_aa: CSARARTGGMGGYTF; cdr3_nt: TGCAGTGCTAGAGCCAGGACAGGGGGAATGGGCGGCTACACCTTC
clone_size: few; v_call: TRBV5-1; cdr3_length: 14; j_call: TRBJ2-7; d_call: NA; cdr3_aa: CASSFQWGAYEQYF; cdr3_nt: TGCGCCAGCAGCTTCCAGTGGGGGGCATACGAGCAGTACTTC
clone_size: NA; v_call: TRBV12-3/TRBV12-4; cdr3_length: 14; j_call: TRBJ2-7; d_call: TRBD1; cdr3_aa: CASTLRTGSYEQYF; cdr3_nt: TGTGCCAGCACCCTTCGGACAGGGAGTTACGAGCAGTACTTC
clone_size: NA; v_call: TRBV6-4; cdr3_length: 21; j_call: TRBJ2-7; d_call: TRBD1; cdr3_aa: CASSDSTGTGGLNAGIYERYF; cdr3_nt: TGTGCCAGCAGTGACTCGACCGGGACAGGGGGCTTAAACGCCGGGATCTACGAGCGGTACTTC